This T cell receptor (beta chain) was obtained from a study of blood T cell repertoires in COVID-19 (dated by TCRdb to about 2020). Background on the whole study: Collaborator samples came from the United States, Italy and Spain and covered acute and convalescent phases of COVID-19. Where available, HLA class I and class II types were obtained from metadata supplied by the sample provider rather than from assay-based typing. The samples were drawn from the first 160 participants of the ongoing ImmuneRACE study and from over a thousand subjects provided by 6 global collaborators. The repertoires were released in a freely available public database meant as a resource for research on the immune response to SARS-CoV-2. Nearly every sample came with metadata listing a de-identified subject ID, COVID-19 status, age in years and sex. Deeply sampled blood TCRbeta repertoires from subjects exposed to, actively infected with, or recovered from COVID-19 were included in the dataset. The material from the prospective study consisted of cDNA or gDNA derived from T cells, B-cell-depleted T cells, or PBMCs.

Each collaborating institution followed its own protocols to collect whole blood in K2EDTA tubes. For TCRbeta analysis, collaborators shipped samples in one of three forms: frozen whole blood, isolated PBMCs, or DNA extracted from either of those sample types. As to this clone: Its binding antigen is unknown. The input lacks base qualities; no much larger clone sits a single base away.

The paper's findings and limits, for the study overall: The quantity of clinical and demographic metadata differed by source and by participant and was supplied without curation.

TCRbeta CDR3 regions were amplified from genomic DNA using the immunoSEQ Assay, a bias-controlled multiplex PCR. Under the source paper's analysis protocol: Nucleated cell counts per sample were estimated from amplification of reference gene primers within the assay. To quantify the absolute abundance of each unique TCRbeta CDR3 rearrangement, sequence reads were collapsed and filtered. For each sample, productive Simpson clonality was calculated by taking the square root of Simpson's diversity index across productive rearrangements. TCRdb carries this immuneACCESS record with in-frame sequences only. Its versions omit some clonotypes, under half of them owing to an unresolved V gene in the studies checked, with the rest unexplained. The DNA was the basis for D and trimming; V, J and clone size are from that table. The table for this sample lists about 190,000 clones; around 83% of them were counted only once. The top ten clones comprise approximately 6.1% of the sample.

The cysteine opens and the phenylalanine closes a CDR3 of 15 amino acids. The sequence is cut down to CDR3 DNA, 45 bases in frame from base 1. V is pared back by 5 bases and J by 1 base, with 14 bases lying between the germline termini. Via the germline V gene, CDR1 is SGHRS and CDR2 YFSETQ. Sequencing was carried out using peripheral blood. The chain was built from TRBV5-1 and TRBJ2-3; a weak D assignment points to TRBD1 (5 bases agree). This TCR was recovered from a woman aged 35 to 49 with acute or convalescent COVID-19. The CDR3 protein is CASSQGDPGTDTQYF. The bases are TGCGCCAGCAGTCAGGGTGACCCAGGCACAGATACGCAGTATTTT.